The entry below gives a single T cell receptor (beta chain) sequence along with its context. Antigen specificity is unknown. CDR3 length: 18 residues. CDR1 is LGHNA, CDR2 YNFKEQ, per germline. V lost 1 base, J lost 7 bases, and 14 bases stayed unmatched. These data are taken from a study of OX40 agonist ivuxolimab in advanced cancers. Measured with immunoSEQ multiplex PCR; TCRdb has only the in-frame clones, and not every one. The table has 55,000 to 60,000 clones, about 83% seen once. Whole-study findings and limits: Averaging showed that CD8+ T cells had more expanded clones than CD4+ did. Low normalized T-cell clonal expansion was additionally recorded for some nonresponders.

Patients with autoimmune history or systemic immunosuppression were excluded. The rearrangement uses TRBV4-2 and TRBJ2-1; 9 bases agree with TRBD2. The starting material was CD4+ or CD8+ T cells sorted from blood, obtained in a trial of the OX40 agonist ivuxolimab. This TCR came from an adult with an advanced solid tumor such as melanoma, head and neck, liver or kidney cancer. The CDR3 here is CASSQVAGGQVGINEQFF. The CDR3 DNA is TGTGCCAGCAGCCAAGTTGCGGGGGGGCAGGTTGGGATAAATGAGCAGTTCTTC.